This T cell receptor (beta chain) emerged from a study of post-analysis software for immune sequencing data. Broader study findings: Five TRBV segments, TRBV5-6, TRBV5-1 and TRBV20-1 among them, were found more frequent in patients than controls.

CDR1 and CDR2 (germline): MGHRA, YSYEKL. CDR3 length: 17 residues. Unique-molecular-identifier-tagged TCR beta cDNA libraries were used. TCRdb passed the PCR reads through MiXCR, listing each CDR3 protein once. The repertoire holds hundreds of thousands of distinct CDR3 sequences, with around 50% as singletons. There are a few counts of this clonotype. Its antigen is not identified. The chain carries TRBV4-1 and TRBJ2-4, with 7 bases fitting TRBD1. The better agreement between TRBJ2-7 and the DNA end casts doubt on the J call. The source of this sequence is a girl aged 5-17 years with multiple sclerosis. Material: blood. CDR3 region: CASSQEDTGDPTYEQYF. CDR3 nucleotide sequence: TGCGCCAGCAGCCAAGAAGATACAGGGGACCCTACCTACGAGCAGTACTTC.